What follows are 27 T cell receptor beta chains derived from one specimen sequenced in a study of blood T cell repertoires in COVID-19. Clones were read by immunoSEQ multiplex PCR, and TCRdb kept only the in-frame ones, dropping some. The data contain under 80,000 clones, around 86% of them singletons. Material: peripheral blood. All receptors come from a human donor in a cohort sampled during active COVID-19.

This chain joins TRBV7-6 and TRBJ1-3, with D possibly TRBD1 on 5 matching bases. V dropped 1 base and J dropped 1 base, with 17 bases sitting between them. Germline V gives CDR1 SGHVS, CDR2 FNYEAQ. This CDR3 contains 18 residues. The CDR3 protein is CASSLGPFTDRSGNTIYF. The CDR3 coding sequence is TGTGCCAGCAGCTTAGGGCCGTTTACAGACAGATCTGGAAACACCATATATTTT.

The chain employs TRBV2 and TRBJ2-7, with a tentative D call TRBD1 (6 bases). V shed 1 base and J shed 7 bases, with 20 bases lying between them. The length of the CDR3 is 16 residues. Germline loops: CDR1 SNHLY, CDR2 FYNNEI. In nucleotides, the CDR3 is TGTGCCAGCAGTGAAGGGGGACAAATCGTACGGGGAGAGCAGTACTTC. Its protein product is CASSEGGQIVRGEQYF. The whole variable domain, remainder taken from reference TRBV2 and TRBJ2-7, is EPEVTQTPSHQVTQMGQEVILRCVPISNHLYFYWYRQILGQKVEFLVSFYNNEISEKSEIFDDQFSVERPDGSNFTLKIRSTKLEDSAMYFCASSEGGQIVRGEQYFGPGTRLTVT.

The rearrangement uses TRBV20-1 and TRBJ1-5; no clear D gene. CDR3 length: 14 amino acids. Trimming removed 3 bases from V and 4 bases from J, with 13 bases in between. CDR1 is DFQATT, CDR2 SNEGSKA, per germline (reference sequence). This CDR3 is CSASRPRGNQPQHF. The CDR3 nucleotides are TGCAGTGCTAGTAGGCCGCGCGGAAATCAGCCCCAGCATTTT.

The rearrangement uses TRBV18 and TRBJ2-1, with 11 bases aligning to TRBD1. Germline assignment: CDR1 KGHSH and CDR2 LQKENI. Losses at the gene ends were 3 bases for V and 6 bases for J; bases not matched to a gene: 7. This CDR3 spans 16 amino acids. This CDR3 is CASSPPGTGGRNEQFF. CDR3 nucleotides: TGTGCCAGCTCACCTCCCGGGACAGGGGGACGCAATGAGCAGTTCTTC.

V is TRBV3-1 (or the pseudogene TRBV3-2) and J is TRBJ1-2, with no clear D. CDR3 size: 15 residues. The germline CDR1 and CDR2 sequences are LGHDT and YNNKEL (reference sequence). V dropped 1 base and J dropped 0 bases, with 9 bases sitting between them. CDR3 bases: TGTGCCAGCAGCCAAGGGCAGAAAACTAACTATGGCTACACCTTC. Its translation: CASSQGQKTNYGYTF.

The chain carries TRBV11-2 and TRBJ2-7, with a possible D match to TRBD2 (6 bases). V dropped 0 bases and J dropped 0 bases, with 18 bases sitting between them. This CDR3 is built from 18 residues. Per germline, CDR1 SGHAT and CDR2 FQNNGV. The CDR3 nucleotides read TGTGCCAGCAGCTTAGATATAGTAGGGACTCCTAGCTCCTACGAGCAGTACTTC. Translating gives CASSLDIVGTPSSYEQYF.

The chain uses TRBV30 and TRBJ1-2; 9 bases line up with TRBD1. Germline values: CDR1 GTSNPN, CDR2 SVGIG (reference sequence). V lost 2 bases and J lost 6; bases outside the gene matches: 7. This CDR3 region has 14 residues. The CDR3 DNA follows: TGTGCCTGGAGTTTAGGGACAGGGAGGGATGGCTACACCTTC. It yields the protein CAWSLGTGRDGYTF.

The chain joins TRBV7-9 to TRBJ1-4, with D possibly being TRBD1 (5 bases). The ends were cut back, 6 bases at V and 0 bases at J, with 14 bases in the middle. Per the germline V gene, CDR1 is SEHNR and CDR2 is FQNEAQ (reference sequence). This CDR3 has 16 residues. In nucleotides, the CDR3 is TGTGCCAGCAGAACATCAGCACAGGCAACTAATGAAAAACTGTTTTTT. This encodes CASRTSAQATNEKLFF.

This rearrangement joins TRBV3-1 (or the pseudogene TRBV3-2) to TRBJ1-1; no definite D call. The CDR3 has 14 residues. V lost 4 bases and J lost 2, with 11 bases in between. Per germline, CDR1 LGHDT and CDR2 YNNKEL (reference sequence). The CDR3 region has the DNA TGTGCCAGCAGCCGAGCGGGCCTAAACACTGAAGCTTTCTTT. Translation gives CASSRAGLNTEAFF.

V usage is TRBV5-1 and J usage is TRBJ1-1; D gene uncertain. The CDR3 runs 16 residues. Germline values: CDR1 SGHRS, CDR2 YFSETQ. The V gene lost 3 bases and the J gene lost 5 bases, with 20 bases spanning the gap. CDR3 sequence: CASSSHGRGMSTEAFF. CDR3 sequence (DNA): TGCGCCAGCAGCTCACATGGACGGGGAATGAGTACTGAAGCTTTCTTT.

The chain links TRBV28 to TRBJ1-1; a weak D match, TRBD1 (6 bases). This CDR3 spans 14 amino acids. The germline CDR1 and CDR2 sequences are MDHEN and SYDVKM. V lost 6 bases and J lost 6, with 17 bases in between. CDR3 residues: CASSWGHQQPEAFF. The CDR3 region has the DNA TGTGCCAGCAGCTGGGGACACCAACAACCTGAAGCTTTCTTT.

CDR3: CASSERGRGQYNEQFF. The CDR3 region has the DNA TGTGCCAGCAGTGAAAGGGGCAGGGGGCAATACAATGAGCAGTTCTTC. V and J are TRBV6-1 and TRBJ2-1, with 8 bases lining up with TRBD1. CDR1 and CDR2 (germline): MNHNS, SASEGT. The CDR3 runs 16 residues. V trimming: 2 bases; J trimming: 4 bases; junction bases outside the gene matches: 7.

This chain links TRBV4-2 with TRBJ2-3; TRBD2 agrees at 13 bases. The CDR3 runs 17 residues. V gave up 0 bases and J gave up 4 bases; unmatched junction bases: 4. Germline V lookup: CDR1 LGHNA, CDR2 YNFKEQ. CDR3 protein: CASSQDWTSGGADTQYF. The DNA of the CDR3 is TGTGCCAGCAGCCAAGATTGGACTAGCGGGGGCGCAGATACGCAGTATTTT.

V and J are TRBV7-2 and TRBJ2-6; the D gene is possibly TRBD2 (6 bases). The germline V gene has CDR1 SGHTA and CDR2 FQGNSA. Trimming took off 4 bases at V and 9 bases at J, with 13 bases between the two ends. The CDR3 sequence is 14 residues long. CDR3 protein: CASSWRDRDNVLTF. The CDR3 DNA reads TGTGCCAGCAGCTGGAGGGACCGTGACAACGTCCTGACTTTC.

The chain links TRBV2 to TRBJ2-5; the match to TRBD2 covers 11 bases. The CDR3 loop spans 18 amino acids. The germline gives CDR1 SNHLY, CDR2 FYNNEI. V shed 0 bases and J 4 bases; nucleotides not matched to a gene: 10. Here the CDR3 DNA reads TGTGCCAGCAGTGAAGCGCTTCGGCTAGCGGGGGGTCGAGAGACCCAGTACTTC. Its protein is CASSEALRLAGGRETQYF.

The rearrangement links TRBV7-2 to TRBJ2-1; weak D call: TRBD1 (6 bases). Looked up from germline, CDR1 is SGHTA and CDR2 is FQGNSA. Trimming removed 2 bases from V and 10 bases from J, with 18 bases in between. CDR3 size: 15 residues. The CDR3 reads CASSLRGNLRPEQFF. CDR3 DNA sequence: TGTGCCAGCAGCTTAAGGGGGAACTTGAGACCAGAGCAGTTCTTC. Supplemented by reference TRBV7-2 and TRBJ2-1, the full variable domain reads GAGVSQSPSNKVTEKGKDVELRCDPISGHTALYWYRQSLGQGLEFLIYFQGNSAPDKSGLPSDRFSAERTGGSVSTLTIQRTQQEDSAVYLCASSLRGNLRPEQFFGPGTRLTVL.

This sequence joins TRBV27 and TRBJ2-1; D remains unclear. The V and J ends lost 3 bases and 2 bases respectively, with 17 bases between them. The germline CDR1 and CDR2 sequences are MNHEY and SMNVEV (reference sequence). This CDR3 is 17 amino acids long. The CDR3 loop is CASSLLGRHRAYNEQFF. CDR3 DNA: TGTGCCAGCAGTTTGTTGGGTCGCCACCGGGCCTACAATGAGCAGTTCTTC.

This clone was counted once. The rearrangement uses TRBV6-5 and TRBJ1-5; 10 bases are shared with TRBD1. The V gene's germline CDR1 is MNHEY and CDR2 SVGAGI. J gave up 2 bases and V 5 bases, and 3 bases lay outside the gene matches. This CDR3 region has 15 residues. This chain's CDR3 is CASSTGTGGNQPQHF. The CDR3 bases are TGTGCCAGCAGTACCGGGACAGGGGGCAATCAGCCCCAGCATTTT.

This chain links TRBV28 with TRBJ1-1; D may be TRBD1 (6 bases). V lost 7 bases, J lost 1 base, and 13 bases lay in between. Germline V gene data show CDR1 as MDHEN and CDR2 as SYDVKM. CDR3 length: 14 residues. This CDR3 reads CASTLTGKNTEAFF. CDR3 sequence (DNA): TGTGCCAGCACCCTAACAGGGAAGAACACTGAAGCTTTCTTT.

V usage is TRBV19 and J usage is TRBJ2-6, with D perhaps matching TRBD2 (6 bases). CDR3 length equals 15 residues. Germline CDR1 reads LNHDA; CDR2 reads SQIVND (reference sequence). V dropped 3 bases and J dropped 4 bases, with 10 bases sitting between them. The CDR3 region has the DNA TGTGCCAGTAGTATGGGGAGGTGGGGGGCCAACGTCCTGACTTTC. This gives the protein CASSMGRWGANVLTF.

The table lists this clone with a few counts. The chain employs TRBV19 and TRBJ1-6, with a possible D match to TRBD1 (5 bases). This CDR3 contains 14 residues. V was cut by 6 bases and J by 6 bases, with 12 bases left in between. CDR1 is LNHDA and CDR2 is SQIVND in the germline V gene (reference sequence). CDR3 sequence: CASSPGLFNSPLHF. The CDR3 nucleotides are TGTGCCAGTAGCCCGGGACTCTTTAATTCACCCCTCCACTTT.

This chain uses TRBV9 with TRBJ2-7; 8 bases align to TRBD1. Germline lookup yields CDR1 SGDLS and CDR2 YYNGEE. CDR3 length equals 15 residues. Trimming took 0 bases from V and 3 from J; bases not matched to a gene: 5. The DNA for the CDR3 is TGTGCCAGCAGCGTAGCTCTACAGGGGGTCTACGAGCAGTACTTC. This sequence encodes CASSVALQGVYEQYF.

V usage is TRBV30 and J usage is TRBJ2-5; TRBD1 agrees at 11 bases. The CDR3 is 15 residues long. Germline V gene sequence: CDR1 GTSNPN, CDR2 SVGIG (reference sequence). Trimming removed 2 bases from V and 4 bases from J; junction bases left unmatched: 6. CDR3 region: CAWSRSGTGGETQYF. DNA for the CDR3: TGTGCCTGGAGTAGGAGTGGGACAGGGGGAGAGACCCAGTACTTC.

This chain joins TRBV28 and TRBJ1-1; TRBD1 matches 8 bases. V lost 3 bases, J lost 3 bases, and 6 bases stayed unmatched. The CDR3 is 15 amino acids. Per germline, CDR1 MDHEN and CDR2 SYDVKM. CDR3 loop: CASSFSGQGHTEAFF. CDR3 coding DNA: TGTGCCAGCAGTTTCTCCGGACAGGGTCACACTGAAGCTTTCTTT. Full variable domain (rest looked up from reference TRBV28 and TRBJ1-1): DVKVTQSSRYLVKRTGEKVFLECVQDMDHENMFWYRQDPGLGLRLIYFSYDVKMKEKGDIPEGYSVSREKKERFSLILESASTNQTSMYLCASSFSGQGHTEAFFGQGTRLTVV.

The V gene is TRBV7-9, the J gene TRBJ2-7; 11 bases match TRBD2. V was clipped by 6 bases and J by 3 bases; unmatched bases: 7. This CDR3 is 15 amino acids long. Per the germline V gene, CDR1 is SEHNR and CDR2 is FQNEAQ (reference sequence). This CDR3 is CASRAGTSGHYEQYF. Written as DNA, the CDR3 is TGTGCCAGCAGGGCCGGGACTAGCGGACACTACGAGCAGTACTTC.

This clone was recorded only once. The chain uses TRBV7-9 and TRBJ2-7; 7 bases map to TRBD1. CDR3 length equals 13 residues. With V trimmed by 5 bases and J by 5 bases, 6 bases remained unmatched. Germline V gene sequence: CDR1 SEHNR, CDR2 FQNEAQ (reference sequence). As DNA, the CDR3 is TGTGCCAGCAGCGCCCGGGACAGAAACGAGCAGTACTTC. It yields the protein CASSARDRNEQYF.

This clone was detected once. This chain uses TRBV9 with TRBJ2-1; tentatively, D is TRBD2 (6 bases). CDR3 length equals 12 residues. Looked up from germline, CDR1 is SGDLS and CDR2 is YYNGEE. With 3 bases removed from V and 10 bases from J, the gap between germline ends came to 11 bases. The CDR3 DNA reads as TGTGCCAGCAGCGGGACCCTAGCGGAGCAGTTCTTC. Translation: CASSGTLAEQFF.